Listed here are 29 T cell receptor beta chains from one sample, sequenced in a study of T cells in Graves' hyperthyroidism and ophthalmopathy. The investigators amplified TCR beta CDR3 regions from RNA transcripts. HTBI primers were employed in a first-round RT-PCR of the TCR CDR3. TCRdb independently ran MiXCR on the multiplex PCR reads; one entry per CDR3 protein. The repertoire includes hundreds of thousands of distinct CDR3 sequences, around 21% of them detected once, and around a third sits in the top ten. Sequenced: blood. The receptors originated from a man aged 25 to 40 with Graves' ophthalmopathy.

To note about this clonotype: A much larger clone sits a single nucleotide away, making a read error possible. This chain links TRBV7-2 with TRBJ2-5, with a tentative D call TRBD1 (6 bases). Germline V CDR1 and CDR2: SGHTA, FQGNSA. The CDR3 sequence is 14 residues long. The CDR3 loop reads CAGSLVWTEETQYF. CDR3 nucleotides: TGTGCCGGCAGCTTAGTATGGACAGAAGAGACCCAGTACTTC.

Note on this clonotype: A read error may account for a junction end that differs from germline. The rearrangement links TRBV5-4 to TRBJ1-1; weak D call: TRBD1 (5 bases). Germline CDR1 and CDR2: SGHNT and YYREEE (reference sequence). CDR3 length: 14 residues. The CDR3 here is CASSLVGANTGAFF. In DNA form, the CDR3 reads TGTGCCAGCAGCTTGGTTGGGGCGAACACTGGAGCTTTCTTT. The variable domain in full, with the rest retrieved from reference TRBV5-4 and TRBJ1-1, is ETGVTQSPTHLIKTRGQQVTLRCSSQSGHNTVSWYQQALGQGPQFIFQYYREEENGRGNFPPRFSGLQFPNYSSELNVNALELDDSALYLCASSLVGANTGAFFGQGTRLTVV.

This clonotype showed up just once. The J gene is TRBJ2-1, the V gene TRBV20-1, with 12 bases lining up with TRBD1. Germline V CDR1 and CDR2: DFQATT, SNEGSKA (reference sequence). The CDR3 is made up of 16 amino acids. Germline trimming cut 2 bases from V and 6 bases from J; bases unmatched to any gene: 8. The CDR3 DNA sequence: TGCAGTGCTAGACCGATCGGGACAGGGGGCTTCAATGAGCAGTTCTTC. Amino acids: CSARPIGTGGFNEQFF.

J is TRBJ1-1 and V is TRBV3-1; possible D gene TRBD1, 5 bases. CDR1 and CDR2 (germline): LGHDT, YNNKEL (reference sequence). With 2 bases removed from V and 0 bases from J, the gap between germline ends came to 10 bases. The length of the CDR3 is 15 residues. CDR3 nucleotide sequence: TGTGCCAGCAGCCAATTTCACAGGATGAACACTGAAGCTTTCTTT. It encodes CASSQFHRMNTEAFF.

Ten or more counts support this clonotype. CDR3 loop: CASSTTGTYEQYF. The CDR3 bases are TGTGCCAGCTCAACGACCGGAACCTACGAGCAGTACTTC. The genes are TRBV18 and TRBJ2-7; D unclear. CDR1 KGHSH and CDR2 LQKENI come from the germline V gene. CDR3 length: 13 residues. The V end was cut by 5 bases, the J end by 2 bases, with 10 bases between.

This clonotype was counted many times. The chain is built from TRBV29-1 and TRBJ1-1; no firm D call. Deletions cut 1 base from V and 5 bases from J, with 14 bases between. Looked up from germline, CDR1 is SQVTM and CDR2 is ANQGSEA. The CDR3 contains 14 residues. The CDR3 reads CSVEGGEVRTEAFF. The CDR3 DNA sequence: TGCAGCGTTGAAGGCGGAGAAGTAAGGACTGAAGCTTTCTTT.

The rearrangement uses TRBV3-1 and TRBJ2-1; no reliable D call. The CDR3 is 14 residues long. Germline V gives CDR1 LGHDT, CDR2 YNNKEL (reference sequence). The ends were cut back, 1 base at V and 8 bases at J, with 12 bases in the middle. The CDR3 region is CASSQGVSIDEQFF. CDR3 bases: TGTGCCAGCAGCCAAGGGGTTAGCATCGATGAGCAGTTCTTC.

This clonotype showed up just a few times. The V call is TRBV7-9, the J call TRBJ2-3; D unclear. Trimming took off 8 bases at V and 4 bases at J, with 7 bases between the two ends. The CDR3 totals 11 residues. Germline CDR1 SEHNR, CDR2 FQNEAQ (reference sequence). CDR3 nucleotides: TGTGCCAGCGAAAGGGCAGATACGCAGTATTTT. Translation: CASERADTQYF.

This clonotype turned up a few times. This chain joins TRBV2 and TRBJ1-2, with D perhaps matching TRBD1 (5 bases). The CDR3 runs to 16 residues. The germline V gene has CDR1 SNHLY and CDR2 FYNNEI. Trimming cost V 2 bases and J 4 bases, with 17 bases left between them. CDR3 amino acids: CASSERQGGYSYGYTF. CDR3 coding DNA: TGTGCCAGCAGTGAAAGGCAGGGAGGCTACAGCTATGGCTACACCTTC.

The chain employs TRBV20-1 and TRBJ2-7; D unclear. This CDR3 has 15 amino acids. CDR1 DFQATT and CDR2 SNEGSKA come from the germline V gene (reference sequence). V lost 0 bases and J 0 bases, leaving 12 bases between the germline ends. The CDR3 bases are TGCAGTGCTAGAGATTACACGAGGAGCTCCTACGAGCAGTACTTC. Residues: CSARDYTRSSYEQYF.

The gene calls are TRBV24-1 and TRBJ2-1, with a tentative D call TRBD2 (6 bases). In germline, CDR1 is KGHDR, CDR2 SFDVKD. V dropped 5 bases and J dropped 6 bases, with 16 bases sitting between them. CDR3 length: 15 residues. CDR3 coding DNA: TGTGCCACCAGTGGAGAGGCGGGAAGCCCCAATGAGCAGTTCTTC. Its protein is CATSGEAGSPNEQFF.

This clonotype was picked up many times. The chain employs TRBV5-1 and TRBJ1-5; perhaps TRBD1 as D (5 bases). CDR1 and CDR2 (germline): SGHRS, YFSETQ. This CDR3 contains 15 residues. Trimming left V 0 bases short and J 6 bases short, with 13 bases between. CDR3: CASSLDGGVSQPQHF. DNA of the CDR3: TGCGCCAGCAGCTTGGATGGGGGAGTTTCTCAGCCCCAGCATTTT.

Ten or more counts support this clonotype. V is TRBV12-3 or TRBV12-4 and J is TRBJ1-5, with D possibly TRBD1 on 5 matching bases. The length of the CDR3 is 15 residues. Trimming removed 2 bases at V and 3 bases at J, with 11 bases between. CDR3 nucleotides: TGTGCCAGCAGTTTAAGAGGGGATCTCAATCAGCCCCAGCATTTT. Amino acids: CASSLRGDLNQPQHF.

The gene calls are TRBV6-1 and TRBJ1-1; 8 positions agree with TRBD1. Trimming cost V 9 bases and J 9 bases; bases outside gene matches: 6. The CDR3 is made up of 11 amino acids. Germline assignment: CDR1 MNHNS and CDR2 SASEGT. In nucleotides, the CDR3 is TGTGCCAGTTATAGGGACAGGAAAGCTTTCTTT. Protein product: CASYRDRKAFF.

This clonotype was detected a few times. The chain has TRBV28 and TRBJ2-5; D ambiguous. CDR1 and CDR2 from the germline V gene are MDHEN and SYDVKM. The CDR3 loop spans 13 amino acids. Trimming pared 4 bases from V and 5 bases from J, leaving 11 bases between. The CDR3 nucleotides are TGTGCCAGCAGTTCGGTCCCACGGGAGACCCAGTACTTC. Encoded protein: CASSSVPRETQYF.

Worth noting for this clonotype: One end of the junction is discordant with germline, which a read error may explain. This chain connects TRBV7-7 to TRBJ2-7; 13 bases align to TRBD2. CDR3 size: 15 residues. Germline V gene lookup returns CDR1 SSHAT and CDR2 FNYEAQ (reference sequence). This chain's CDR3 is CASSPGTSGNNKQYF. Written as DNA, the CDR3 is TGTGCTAGCAGCCCCGGGACTAGCGGGAATAACAAGCAGTACTTC.

In this sample, this clonotype turned up many times. V gene TRBV12-3 or TRBV12-4 combines with J gene TRBJ1-5; TRBD1 matches at 7 bases. V dropped 2 bases and J dropped 2; count of bases not matched to a gene: 6. The CDR3 is 16 residues long. In DNA form, the CDR3 reads TGTGCCAGCAGTTTACTCTGGACAGGAGGCAATCAGCCCCAGCATTTT. Protein sequence: CASSLLWTGGNQPQHF.

J is TRBJ1-1 and V is TRBV4-1; D not resolved. The CDR3 is 15 amino acids. With 3 bases removed from V and 2 bases from J, the gap between germline ends came to 13 bases. CDR1 MGHRA and CDR2 YSYEKL come from the germline V gene. The CDR3 is CASSHGQHLNTEAFF. The CDR3 DNA reads as TGCGCCAGCAGCCACGGCCAGCACTTAAACACTGAAGCTTTCTTT.

This clonotype was seen ten or more times. The chain couples TRBV28 to TRBJ1-1; D is possibly TRBD1 (5 bases). This CDR3 region has 15 residues. CDR1 is MDHEN, CDR2 SYDVKM, per germline. V shed 1 base and J shed 4 bases, with 13 bases lying between them. The CDR3 DNA follows: TGTGCCAGCAGTTTATCCCCGCGGAGGGGCACTGAAGCTTTCTTT. Protein sequence: CASSLSPRRGTEAFF. The full variable domain, rest sourced from reference TRBV28 and TRBJ1-1, is DVKVTQSSRYLVKRTGEKVFLECVQDMDHENMFWYRQDPGLGLRLIYFSYDVKMKEKGDIPEGYSVSREKKERFSLILESASTNQTSMYLCASSLSPRRGTEAFFGQGTRLTVV.

V is TRBV2 and J is TRBJ1-6; D ambiguous. The germline CDR1 and CDR2 sequences are SNHLY and FYNNEI. The CDR3 is 11 amino acids. V shed 6 bases and J shed 15 bases, with 12 bases lying between them. The CDR3 coding sequence is TGTGCCAGCAGCCCAACAAGCGACCTCCACTTT. Translated, it gives CASSPTSDLHF.

The chain combines TRBV12-3 or TRBV12-4 with TRBJ1-2, with a tentative D call TRBD1 (6 bases). The CDR3 runs 13 residues. Trimming removed 2 bases from V and 7 bases from J, with 11 bases in between. This chain's CDR3 is CASSLLGARGYTF. The CDR3 DNA sequence: TGTGCCAGCAGTTTATTGGGGGCTCGTGGCTACACCTTC.

The rearrangement links TRBV14 to TRBJ2-7; D is ambiguous. V was pared by 5 bases and J by 3 bases, with 11 bases between. The V gene's germline CDR1 is SGHDN and CDR2 FVKESK. The CDR3 runs to 13 residues. The DNA of the CDR3 is TGTGCCAGCAGCGCTCGTCCGGGCTACGAGCAGTACTTC. Amino acid sequence: CASSARPGYEQYF.

As regards this clonotype: This may be a read error, as it is one base from a much larger clone. This sequence joins TRBV2 and TRBJ2-1; 12 positions agree with TRBD2. The CDR3 extends over 14 amino acids. CDR1 is SNHLY, CDR2 FYNNEI, per germline. The J segment lost 7 bases and the V segment lost 6 bases, leaving 4 bases of the junction unmatched. CDR3 loop: CASSGLAGRNEQFF. As DNA, the CDR3 is TGTGCCAGCAGCGGACTAGCGGGAAGGAATGAGCAGTTCTTC.

This clonotype was seen repeatedly, ten times or more. The genes are TRBV11-2 and TRBJ2-5, with D perhaps matching TRBD1 or TRBD2 (5 bases each). The CDR3 covers 14 residues. The V gene's germline CDR1 is SGHAT and CDR2 FQNNGV. V lost 2 bases and J lost 4, with 11 bases in between. In DNA, the CDR3 is TGTGCCAGCAGCTTATTCGGGGCACGAGAGACCCAGTACTTC. This encodes CASSLFGARETQYF.

The chain carries TRBV3-1 and TRBJ2-7; D is perhaps TRBD1 (5 bases). V lost 4 bases, J lost 6 bases, and 13 bases lay in between. CDR3 length equals 13 residues. Germline V CDR1 and CDR2: LGHDT, YNNKEL (reference sequence). CDR3 DNA sequence: TGTGCCAGCAGCCCTGGGGCACCTGTCGAGCAGTACTTC. The encoded protein is CASSPGAPVEQYF.

The genes are TRBV25-1 and TRBJ1-1; 7 bases agree with TRBD1. The CDR3 sequence is 16 residues long. Germline V gene data show CDR1 as MGHDK and CDR2 as SYGVNS. Trimming at V came to 1 base and at J to 4 bases, leaving 9 bases not matched to a gene. This CDR3 reads CASSESPPRGSTEAFF. DNA for the CDR3: TGTGCCAGCAGTGAATCCCCCCCCAGGGGGAGCACTGAAGCTTTCTTT.

J is TRBJ2-3 and V is TRBV4-1, with 9 bases fitting TRBD2. The CDR3 sequence is 14 residues long. Germline values: CDR1 MGHRA, CDR2 YSYEKL. With V trimmed by 8 bases and J by 2 bases, 5 bases remained unmatched. The CDR3 sequence is CASGAGGATDTQYF. In DNA, the CDR3 is TGCGCCAGCGGAGCGGGAGGTGCCACAGATACGCAGTATTTT.

This clonotype has only a few counts. The V and J genes are TRBV20-1 and TRBJ2-1, with 11 bases fitting TRBD1. Trimming cost V 6 bases and J 10 bases; bases outside gene matches: 11. The CDR3 covers 14 residues. The V gene's germline CDR1 is DFQATT and CDR2 SNEGSKA (reference sequence). The CDR3 sequence: CSARTGGWLGEQFF. The DNA for the CDR3 is TGCAGTGCCCGGACAGGGGGCTGGTTGGGGGAGCAGTTCTTC.

This clonotype was seen ten or more times. V is TRBV13 and J is TRBJ2-7, with a possible D match to TRBD2 (7 bases). V was shortened by 7 bases and J by 3 bases, with 22 bases between the two germline ends. This CDR3 contains 16 residues. Germline V lookup: CDR1 PRHDT, CDR2 FYEKMQ (reference sequence). The CDR3 DNA follows: TGTGCCAGCACCCGAGGGGGGGGGCAGGGAGGCTACGAGCAGTACTTC. Translated: CASTRGGGQGGYEQYF.